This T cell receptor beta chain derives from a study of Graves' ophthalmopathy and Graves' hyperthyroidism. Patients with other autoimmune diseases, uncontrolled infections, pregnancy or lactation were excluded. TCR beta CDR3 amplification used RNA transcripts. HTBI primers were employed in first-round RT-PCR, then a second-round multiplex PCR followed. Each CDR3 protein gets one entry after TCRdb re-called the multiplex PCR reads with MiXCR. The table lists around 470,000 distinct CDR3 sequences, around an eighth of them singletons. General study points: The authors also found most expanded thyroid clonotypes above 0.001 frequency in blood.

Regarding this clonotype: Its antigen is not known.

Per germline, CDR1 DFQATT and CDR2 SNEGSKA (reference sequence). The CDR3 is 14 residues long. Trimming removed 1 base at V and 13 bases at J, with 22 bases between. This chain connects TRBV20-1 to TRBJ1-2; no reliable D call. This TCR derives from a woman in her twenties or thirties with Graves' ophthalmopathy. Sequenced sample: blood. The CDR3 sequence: CSARGSTSNYDFTF. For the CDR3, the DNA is TGCAGTGCTAGAGGAAGCACATCTAACTATGACTTCACCTTC.